The 10 T cell receptor beta chains below all came from one sample that was sequenced in a study of read filtering for tumor transcriptome and immune sequencing. The library was built from about 400 ng RNA with molecular barcoded adaptors for alpha/delta and beta/gamma chains. TCRdb processed the reads anew with MiXCR; each CDR3 protein has one entry. The sample holds about 86,000 distinct CDR3 sequences, approximately 13% seen once. The sample comprised a population of CD138-negative cells sorted from bone marrow. The receptors derive from a donor at least 40 years old with multiple myeloma.

This clonotype was observed a few times. The junction differs from germline at one of its ends, possibly a read error. This chain links TRBV29-1 with TRBJ2-1; D possibly matches TRBD1 or TRBD2 (5 bases each). The germline CDR1 and CDR2 sequences are SQVTM and ANQGSEA. This CDR3 comprises 15 residues. CDR3 sequence reads: CSVTRGSGSSNEQFF. Here the CDR3 DNA reads TGCAGCGTGACCCGGGGCTCGGGCTCCTCCAATGAGCAGTTCTTC.

To note about this clonotype: Being one base from a much bigger clone, this may be a read error. J is TRBJ2-3 and V is TRBV7-6; weak D call: TRBD1 (5 bases). Germline V gene sequence: CDR1 SGHVS, CDR2 FNYEAQ. The CDR3 is 15 amino acids. The CDR3 loop reads CAGSERQGSTDTQYF. In DNA form, the CDR3 reads TGTGCCGGCAGCGAACGTCAGGGAAGTACAGATACGCAGTATTTT.

V and J are TRBV6-2 or TRBV6-3 and TRBJ1-5, with D maybe TRBD1 (6 bases). This CDR3 comprises 15 residues. The germline V and J ends were trimmed by 6 bases and 3 bases, with 15 bases remaining between them. From germline, CDR1 is MNHEY and CDR2 SVGEGT. CDR3 in DNA: TGTGCCAGCAGACAATTCAGGGGATCCAATCAGCCCCAGCATTTT. Translated: CASRQFRGSNQPQHF.

This clonotype was seen many times. V and J are TRBV5-1 and TRBJ2-3; D is unresolved. This CDR3 comprises 13 residues. Germline V CDR1 and CDR2: SGHRS, YFSETQ. Trimming took 1 base from V and 4 from J, leaving 7 bases between them. In DNA, the CDR3 is TGCGCCAGCAGCTTGACCGGGCCAGATACGCAGTATTTT. It yields the protein CASSLTGPDTQYF.

This clonotype was recorded many times. The rearrangement joins TRBV5-1 to TRBJ1-5; D is undetermined. Germline CDR1 and CDR2: SGHRS and YFSETQ. This CDR3 contains 14 residues. Trimming shortened V by 1 base and J by 7 bases, and 12 bases separated the two germline ends. The CDR3 is CASSLTGEDQPQHF. As DNA, the CDR3 is TGCGCCAGCAGCTTGACTGGGGAGGACCAGCCCCAGCATTTT.

This clonotype has a count of ten or more. This sequence joins TRBV20-1 and TRBJ2-7; D might be TRBD1 (5 bases). CDR1 is DFQATT and CDR2 is SNEGSKA in the germline V gene (reference sequence). V was clipped by 2 bases and J by 1 base, with 9 bases between them. The CDR3 runs 13 residues. The CDR3 protein is CSARWRQSYEQYF. As DNA, the CDR3 is TGCAGTGCTAGATGGAGACAGTCCTACGAGCAGTACTTC.

This clonotype was found many times. The chain links TRBV5-4 to TRBJ2-5; the D is unclear. CDR1 and CDR2 from the germline V gene are SGHNT and YYREEE (reference sequence). V was clipped by 4 bases and J by 1 base, with 11 bases between them. This CDR3 is 14 amino acids long. CDR3 amino acids: CASSRRTFQETQYF. In nucleotides, the CDR3 is TGTGCCAGCAGCCGCCGGACGTTCCAAGAGACCCAGTACTTC.

The table lists this clonotype with many counts. This chain connects TRBV7-8 to TRBJ1-1; weak D call: TRBD1 (5 bases). Per germline, CDR1 SGHVS and CDR2 FQNEAQ. The CDR3 length is 12 residues. V was shortened by 1 base and J by 6 bases, with 6 bases between the two germline ends. This chain's CDR3 is CASSLGTPEAFF. The DNA of the CDR3 is TGTGCCAGCAGCTTAGGGACACCTGAAGCTTTCTTT.

This clonotype was detected many times. The rearrangement links TRBV28 to TRBJ2-5, with D perhaps TRBD2 (6 bases). This CDR3 is 16 amino acids long. V dropped 5 bases and J dropped 3 bases, with 19 bases sitting between them. Germline V CDR1 and CDR2: MDHEN, SYDVKM. Here the CDR3 DNA reads TGTGCCAGCAGTCCCAAATTAGCGGCAGGGAAAGAGACCCAGTACTTC. Amino acids: CASSPKLAAGKETQYF.

This clonotype was seen repeatedly, ten times or more. The chain uses TRBV20-1 and TRBJ2-6; tentatively, D is TRBD1 (6 bases). The CDR3 runs to 19 residues. V was shortened by 2 bases and J by 2 bases, with 22 bases between the two germline ends. Germline assignment: CDR1 DFQATT and CDR2 SNEGSKA (reference sequence). Here the CDR3 reads CSARPRTGQRTTGANVLTF. The DNA for the CDR3 is TGCAGTGCTAGACCGCGAACAGGACAGCGTACAACTGGGGCCAACGTCCTGACTTTC.